This T cell receptor beta chain stems from a study of blood T cell repertoires in COVID-19. Across the whole study: Spain, Italy and the United States supplied samples that represented acute and convalescent COVID-19.

V was clipped by 4 bases and J by 7 bases; unmatched bases: 13. The germline V gene encodes CDR1 SGHAT and CDR2 FQNNGV. The CDR3 contains 15 residues. Original processing methods: Estimation of nucleated cell counts was performed using reference gene primer amplification. The data were produced by immunoSEQ multiplex PCR, yet TCRdb's version contains in-frame clones alone and is incomplete. V and J calls and clone size are as listed in that table; D and trimming were resolved from the DNA. The table records 27,000 or so clones, about 89% of them present only once. The sequence derives from a man aged 65 to 85 with active COVID-19. The chain links TRBV11-2 to TRBJ2-7; TRBD1 agrees at 7 bases. The sequenced material came from peripheral blood. The DNA for the CDR3 is TGTGCCAGCAGCTGGGGGACAGAGGCCCCAAGTGAGCAGTACTTC. Protein sequence: CASSWGTEAPSEQYF.